This T cell receptor (beta chain) was sequenced for a study of blood T cell repertoires in COVID-19 (dated by TCRdb to 2018 to 2021). Study-level background: The collaborator samples originated in the United States, Italy and Spain and spanned the acute and convalescent phases of COVID-19. The samples were drawn from the first 160 participants of the ongoing ImmuneRACE study and from over a thousand subjects provided by 6 global collaborators. The prospective study material was composed of cDNA or gDNA derived from T cells, B-cell-depleted T cells, or PBMCs. Where available, HLA class I and class II types were taken from metadata supplied by the sample provider and were not determined by assay-based typing. The repertoires were released in a freely available public database meant as a resource for research on the immune response to SARS-CoV-2. The dataset comprised deeply sampled blood TCRbeta repertoires from subjects exposed to, actively infected with, or recovered from COVID-19. Sample metadata almost always included a de-identified subject ID, COVID-19 status, age in years and sex.

General study outcomes and caveats: Clinical and demographic metadata were provided uncurated, with the amount varying by source and participant.

The CDR3, from cysteine to phenylalanine, totals 14 residues. Only the CDR3 region is kept as DNA, spanning 42 bases read in frame from base 1. Deletion took 4 bases off V and 0 bases off J, with a span of 7 bases between the germline ends. Sequences MNHEY (CDR1) and SVGAGI (CDR2) are obtained from the germline V gene. Each collaborating institution followed its own protocols to collect whole blood in K2EDTA tubes. For TCRbeta analysis, collaborator samples were shipped as frozen whole blood, as isolated PBMCs, or as DNA extracted from either sample type. For this clone: The specificity of this receptor is unknown. No much larger clonotype is one base removed from it; base qualities were not supplied. The sample has other DNA sequences that encode this CDR3 too.

The immunoSEQ Assay, a bias-controlled multiplex PCR, was used to amplify TCRbeta CDR3 regions from genomic DNA. The paper's processing steps were these. Within the assay, amplification of reference gene primers was used to estimate how many nucleated cells each sample contained. Sequence reads were collapsed and filtered to measure the absolute abundance of every unique TCRbeta CDR3 rearrangement. For each sample, productive Simpson clonality was calculated as the square root of Simpson's diversity index over productive rearrangements. TCRdb carries this immuneACCESS record with in-frame sequences only. Its versions omit some clonotypes, under half of them owing to an unresolved V gene in the studies checked, with the rest unexplained. Clone size and V and J calls were adopted from that table, with D and trimming inferred from the DNA. This sample comprises 200,000 to 300,000 clones, about 88% of them detected only once. The ten largest clones capture 1.5% to 2% of the sample.

This receptor was taken from a man aged 25-45 years with active or convalescent COVID-19. Recombination linked TRBV6-5 to TRBJ1-3, with the D gene uncertain. The sample comprised peripheral blood. The bases are TGTGCCAGCAGTTCTGGCAGCTCTGGAAACACCATATATTTT. Translated, it reads CASSSGSSGNTIYF.